The entry that follows covers one TCR beta chain sequence. Different DNA sequences within this sample yield the same CDR3. Clones were sequenced by immunoSEQ multiplex PCR, and TCRdb holds only the in-frame ones, with some missing. The sample holds 350,000 to 450,000 clones, 80% to 95% seen once. Per germline, CDR1 SQVTM and CDR2 ANQGSEA. Trimming removed 5 bases from V and 0 bases from J, with 5 bases in between. This CDR3 spans 11 amino acids. The source of the sample is a study of Ad26.COV2.S vaccination and SARS-CoV-2 variants. The treatment was: approximately 18 received Ad26.COV2.S at low or high dose, single or two shots; 5 received placebo; per-sample allocation not given. The samples date from day 63 after the first vaccine or placebo injection.

The sample here was peripheral blood, taken in a trial of Ad26.COV2.S vaccine versus placebo. The chain employs TRBV29-1 and TRBJ2-7, with D maybe TRBD2 (5 bases). This receptor was obtained from a person between 18 and 65 years old who received the Ad26.COV2.S COVID-19 vaccine or a placebo. The CDR3 nucleotides are TGCAGCGTTCGGGACTCCTACGAGCAGTACTTC. Amino acid sequence: CSVRDSYEQYF.